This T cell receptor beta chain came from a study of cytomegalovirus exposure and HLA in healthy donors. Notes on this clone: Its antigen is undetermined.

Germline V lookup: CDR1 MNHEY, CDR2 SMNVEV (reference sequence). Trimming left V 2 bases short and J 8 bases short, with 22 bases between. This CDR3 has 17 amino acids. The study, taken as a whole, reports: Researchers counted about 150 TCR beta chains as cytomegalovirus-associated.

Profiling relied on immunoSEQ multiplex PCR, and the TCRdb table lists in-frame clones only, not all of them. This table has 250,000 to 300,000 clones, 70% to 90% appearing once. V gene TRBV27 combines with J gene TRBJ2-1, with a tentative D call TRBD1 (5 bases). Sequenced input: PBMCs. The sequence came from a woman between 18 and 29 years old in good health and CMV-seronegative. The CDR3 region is CASSLRPRNIQGDEQFF. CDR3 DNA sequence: TGTGCCAGCAGTTTAAGGCCCCGTAACATTCAGGGTGATGAGCAGTTCTTC.